The 28 T cell receptor beta chains reported below all come from one sample, sequenced in a study of breast tumors, draining lymph nodes, adjacent tissues. Samples came from axillary lymph nodes draining the breast cancer. TCRdb redid the calling of the multiplex PCR reads with MiXCR, one entry per CDR3 protein. The sample includes about 94,000 distinct CDR3 sequences, approximately 31% of them seen just once. Sequenced sample: axillary lymph node tissue. These receptors all come from a female donor with breast cancer. Some clones in this sample may be carry-over from other donors' samples.

The table lists this clonotype with many counts. The V call is TRBV29-1, the J call TRBJ1-2; no clear D gene. V shed 7 bases and J shed 2 bases, with 23 bases lying between them. The V gene's germline CDR1 is SQVTM and CDR2 ANQGSEA. The CDR3 is 16 residues long. CDR3 DNA: TGCAGCGCCCCGGACCCCCGAGGGCCCGTAAACTATGGCTACACCTTC. Its translation is CSAPDPRGPVNYGYTF.

This clonotype was picked up many times. The chain recombines TRBV30 with TRBJ2-3; D remains unclear. With 0 bases removed from V and 6 bases from J, the gap between germline ends came to 7 bases. The CDR3 totals 12 residues. The V gene's germline CDR1 is GTSNPN and CDR2 SVGIG (reference sequence). This CDR3 is CAWSVFADTQYF. The CDR3 DNA reads as TGTGCCTGGAGTGTGTTCGCGGATACGCAGTATTTT. Based on the CDR3 plus reference TRBV30 and TRBJ2-3, the full variable domain is SQTIHQWPATLVQPVGSPLSLECTVEGTSNPNLYWYRQAAGRGLQLLFYSVGIGQISSEVPQNLSASRPQDRQFILSSKKLLLSDSGFYLCAWSVFADTQYFGPGTRLTVL.

Ten or more counts support this clonotype. The V gene is TRBV27, the J gene TRBJ2-6, with D unclear. This CDR3 spans 13 amino acids. CDR1 is MNHEY and CDR2 is SMNVEV in the germline V gene (reference sequence). Trimming removed 10 bases from V and 0 bases from J, with 7 bases in between. The CDR3 here is CATQTSGANVLTF. CDR3 bases: TGTGCCACCCAGACCTCTGGGGCCAACGTCCTGACTTTC.

In this sample, this clonotype turned up many times. The V gene is TRBV12-3 or TRBV12-4, the J gene TRBJ2-5; possible D gene TRBD1, 6 bases. The CDR3 has 13 residues. The V end lost 6 bases, the J end lost 4 bases, and 12 bases lay between the germline ends. CDR3 sequence reads: CASRLTRGETQYF. For the CDR3, the DNA is TGTGCCAGCAGACTTACCAGGGGAGAGACCCAGTACTTC.

This clonotype was seen a few times. A read error may explain this, as a much larger clone is one base away. The CDR3 coding sequence is TGCAGTGCTAGAGAAGGACAGGGGAGATCCAATGAGCAGTTCTTC. Translation: CSAREGQGRSNEQFF. The V and J genes are TRBV20-1 and TRBJ2-1, with 9 bases aligning to TRBD1. The CDR3 is made up of 15 amino acids. After removal of 0 bases from V and 6 bases from J, the junction contained 6 bases not matched to a gene. The germline V gene has CDR1 DFQATT and CDR2 SNEGSKA (reference sequence).

This clonotype was recorded a few times. V is TRBV20-1 and J is TRBJ1-1; D ambiguous. The CDR3 is made up of 13 amino acids. Looked up from germline, CDR1 is DFQATT and CDR2 is SNEGSKA (reference sequence). V lost 1 base and J lost 3, with 9 bases in between. The CDR3 loop reads CSARVTLDTEAFF. CDR3 nucleotides: TGCAGTGCTAGAGTTACTCTCGACACTGAAGCTTTCTTT.

This clonotype has at least ten counts. The chain uses TRBV5-1 and TRBJ2-3; D not certain. CDR1 is SGHRS, CDR2 YFSETQ, per germline. The CDR3 contains 12 residues. Deletions cut 2 bases from V and 4 bases from J, with 5 bases between. The CDR3 here is CASSFGPDTQYF. CDR3 nucleotide sequence: TGCGCCAGCAGCTTCGGTCCAGATACGCAGTATTTT.

For this clonotype: A much bigger clone sits one base away, suggesting this may be a read error. This chain joins TRBV7-9 and TRBJ2-1; D remains ambiguous. This CDR3 has 15 residues. Germline V lookup: CDR1 SEHNR, CDR2 FQNEAQ (reference sequence). The DNA for the CDR3 is TGTGCCAGCAGCTTAGGTTTAGGCGGCAACAATGAGCAGCTCTTC. It yields the protein CASSLGLGGNNEQLF.

The V gene is TRBV7-9, the J gene TRBJ1-2; 10 positions agree with TRBD1. CDR3 length: 17 residues. Germline V gives CDR1 SEHNR, CDR2 FQNEAQ (reference sequence). V dropped 5 bases and J dropped 4; count of bases not matched to a gene: 13. The chain's CDR3 is CASSVSGTGELAYGYTF. CDR3 DNA: TGTGCCAGCAGCGTCTCCGGGACAGGGGAATTGGCCTATGGCTACACCTTC.

The rearrangement links TRBV2 to TRBJ2-2; 8 bases fit TRBD1. J gave up 13 bases and V 7 bases, and 11 bases lay outside the gene matches. In germline, CDR1 is SNHLY, CDR2 FYNNEI. The CDR3 covers 13 residues. The CDR3 coding sequence is TGTGCCAGCAAAAAGACTACAGGGGGAGTGCTGTTTTTT. Amino acids: CASKKTTGGVLFF.

This clonotype appeared many times. The V call is TRBV27, the J call TRBJ2-7; D possibly matches TRBD1 or TRBD2 (5 bases each). This CDR3 has 13 amino acids. The germline V gene has CDR1 MNHEY and CDR2 SMNVEV (reference sequence). V was shortened by 4 bases and J by 2 bases, with 9 bases between the two germline ends. In DNA, the CDR3 is TGTGCCAGCAGTTCCGGGGCGGCCTACGAGCAGTACTTC. The encoded protein is CASSSGAAYEQYF.

This clonotype was recorded many times. The chain joins TRBV11-3 to TRBJ2-7, with D hard to call. Germline V gives CDR1 SGHNT, CDR2 YENEEA. V lost 5 bases, J lost 4 bases, and 15 bases lay in between. The CDR3 length is 14 residues. The CDR3, as DNA: TGTGCCAGCAGCGCGACGACGCTTTCTTACGAGCAGTACTTC. This gives the protein CASSATTLSYEQYF.

This clonotype came up many times. The chain is built from TRBV19 and TRBJ2-1, with a possible D match to TRBD2 (5 bases). The CDR3 sequence is 13 residues long. CDR1 is LNHDA, CDR2 SQIVND, per germline (reference sequence). V lost 6 bases to trimming and J lost 5 bases, with 11 bases between them. CDR3 nucleotide sequence: TGTGCCAGTAGCGAGGGAGACCACAATGAGCAGTTCTTC. It specifies CASSEGDHNEQFF.

The rearrangement uses TRBV7-2 and TRBJ1-5; D remains ambiguous. V lost 5 bases to trimming and J lost 3 bases, with 8 bases between them. Germline-derived CDR1 and CDR2 are SGHTA and FQGNSA. This CDR3 has 13 residues. DNA for the CDR3: TGTGCCAGCAGCAACCAGGTCAATCAGCCCCAGCATTTT. Translating it yields CASSNQVNQPQHF.

The rearrangement uses TRBV15 and TRBJ2-7; 9 bases line up with TRBD2. The CDR3 contains 16 residues. The germline gives CDR1 LNHNV, CDR2 YYDKDF (reference sequence). V lost 3 bases and J lost 3; bases outside the gene matches: 9. The chain's CDR3 is CATSSQWLAGIYEQYF. CDR3 DNA: TGTGCCACCAGCAGCCAGTGGCTAGCGGGAATCTACGAGCAGTACTTC.

This clonotype came up many times. V is TRBV5-1 and J is TRBJ2-1; 10 bases agree with TRBD2. Losses at the gene ends were 5 bases for V and 9 bases for J; bases not matched to a gene: 8. Germline V lookup: CDR1 SGHRS, CDR2 YFSETQ. This CDR3 has 14 amino acids. For the CDR3, the DNA is TGCGCCAGCAGGACCGGGACTAGCGAGGGTGAGCAGTTCTTC. This translates into CASRTGTSEGEQFF.

This clonotype was observed many times. The J gene is TRBJ2-3, the V gene TRBV19, with D uncertain. V was shortened by 7 bases and J by 0 bases, with 11 bases between the two germline ends. Germline values: CDR1 LNHDA, CDR2 SQIVND (reference sequence). This CDR3 is 14 amino acids long. This chain's CDR3 is CASNIAVSTDTQYF. As DNA, the CDR3 is TGTGCCAGTAATATCGCGGTTAGCACAGATACGCAGTATTTT.

For this clonotype: The CDR3 ends on some other residue instead of the conserved phenylalanine or tryptophan, so this is likely a read error. V gene TRBV7-8 combines with J gene TRBJ2-7; the D gene is possibly TRBD1 (6 bases). Trimming stripped 1 base from V and 5 bases from J, with 15 bases between. This CDR3 is built from 15 residues. CDR1 is SGHVS and CDR2 is FQNEAQ in the germline V gene. The CDR3 sequence is CASSLVATGGHEQYL. The CDR3 DNA follows: TGTGCCAGCAGCTTAGTGGCGACAGGTGGGCACGAGCAGTACCTC.

There are many counts of this clonotype. The chain combines TRBV5-1 with TRBJ1-2; TRBD1 is a possible D gene (6 bases). Germline loops: CDR1 SGHRS, CDR2 YFSETQ. The CDR3 covers 16 residues. V lost 3 bases, J lost 5 bases, and 20 bases lay in between. Here the CDR3 reads CASSSDQTGNRYGYTF. The CDR3, as DNA: TGCGCCAGCAGCTCCGACCAGACAGGCAATCGGTATGGCTACACCTTC.

This clonotype was picked up many times. V and J are TRBV6-2 or TRBV6-3 and TRBJ1-2; D is unclear. Trimming removed 2 bases at V and 7 bases at J, with 11 bases between. Germline V lookup: CDR1 MNHEY, CDR2 SVGEGT. This CDR3 region has 13 residues. The CDR3 sequence: CASSYTPAGGYTF. In DNA, the CDR3 is TGTGCCAGCAGTTACACGCCCGCTGGTGGCTACACCTTC.

This clonotype was counted many times. The rearrangement uses TRBV20-1 and TRBJ1-5, with TRBD1 matching over 9 bases. Germline-derived CDR1 and CDR2 are DFQATT and SNEGSKA (reference sequence). This CDR3 is 14 amino acids long. Trimming at V came to 5 bases and at J to 3 bases, leaving 5 bases not matched to a gene. In DNA form, the CDR3 reads TGCAGTGCTGCGACAGGGGGGAACAATCAGCCCCAGCATTTT. It yields the protein CSAATGGNNQPQHF.

Ten or more counts support this clonotype. The CDR3: CASSQGLAAAYEQYF. The DNA of the CDR3 is TGCGCCAGCAGCCAGGGATTAGCTGCAGCCTACGAGCAGTACTTC. The V call is TRBV4-3, the J call TRBJ2-7, with D unresolved. The CDR3 contains 15 residues. Looked up from germline, CDR1 is LGHNA and CDR2 is YSLEER. V was trimmed by 3 bases and J by 2 bases, leaving 14 bases between them.

This clonotype was detected ten times or more. The rearrangement uses TRBV7-2 and TRBJ2-5, with 8 positions matching TRBD2. Germline V gene lookup returns CDR1 SGHTA and CDR2 FQGNSA. The V segment lost 4 bases and the J segment 4 bases; nucleotides outside the gene matches: 5. The length of the CDR3 is 14 residues. In nucleotides, the CDR3 is TGTGCCAGCAGCTATTTCGGGGGGGGAGAGACCCAGTACTTC. It specifies CASSYFGGGETQYF.

This clonotype was detected many times. The V call is TRBV5-1, the J call TRBJ2-3; TRBD2 aligns across 8 bases. V lost 10 bases and J lost 2; bases outside the gene matches: 12. Per the germline V gene, CDR1 is SGHRS and CDR2 is YFSETQ. CDR3 length: 15 residues. CDR3 DNA sequence: TGCGCCTCCCATGGGGTAGCGGGATCCACAGATACGCAGTATTTT. Its protein is CASHGVAGSTDTQYF.

A note on this clonotype: A read error may explain this, as a much larger clone is one base away. DNA of the CDR3: TGTGCCAGCGGTGATCCCGGGACAGTGGGCTCCTACGAGCAGTACTTC. It translates to CASGDPGTVGSYEQYF. The chain uses TRBV6-1 and TRBJ2-7; TRBD1 aligns across 7 bases. CDR1 MNHNS and CDR2 SASEGT come from the germline V gene. This CDR3 comprises 16 residues.

This clonotype has a count of ten or more. Being one base from a much bigger clone, this may be a read error. The chain is built from TRBV20-1 and TRBJ2-6; TRBD1 agrees at 7 bases. Per the germline V gene, CDR1 is DFQATT and CDR2 is SNEGSKA (reference sequence). This CDR3 is 16 amino acids long. The CDR3 is CSAIDDRVSAANVLTF. CDR3 coding DNA: TGCAGTGCTATAGATGACAGGGTCTCTGCGGCCAACGTCCTGACTTTC.

This clonotype was observed many times. The chain has TRBV5-8 and TRBJ1-6; unclear D gene. CDR3 length equals 10 residues. Trimming stripped 1 base from V and 14 bases from J, with 4 bases between. Germline V gives CDR1 SGHTS, CDR2 YDEGEE. The CDR3, as DNA: TGTGCCAGCAGCTTGATATCCCTCCACTTT. It specifies CASSLISLHF.

This clonotype was detected ten times or more. The V gene is TRBV11-3, the J gene TRBJ2-1; D gene unclear. The CDR3 consists of 16 residues. Germline loops: CDR1 SGHNT, CDR2 YENEEA. V was shortened by 7 bases and J by 5 bases, with 21 bases between the two germline ends. The CDR3 DNA is TGTGCCAGCAAAAAGTTCGGCCTTGATGCCCACAATGAGCAGTTCTTC. Translation gives CASKKFGLDAHNEQFF.